This TCR beta chain was obtained from a study of Ad26.COV2.S vaccination and SARS-CoV-2 variants. TCRdb's table, derived via immunoSEQ multiplex PCR, lists solely in-frame clones and lacks some. The sample carries approximately 240,000 clones, around 89% recorded once. The treatment was: 19 received Ad26.COV2.S at low or high dose, single or two shots; several received placebo; per-sample allocation not given. Following the first vaccine or placebo injection, samples were taken on day 63. CDR1 is LGHDT, CDR2 YNNKEL, per germline (reference sequence). V dropped 4 bases and J dropped 7 bases, with 8 bases sitting between them. The CDR3 is 12 amino acids.

This TCR was recovered from a person between 18 and 65 years old who received the Ad26.COV2.S COVID-19 vaccine or a placebo. Sequenced here: peripheral blood, sampled in a trial of Ad26.COV2.S vaccine versus placebo. The genes are TRBV3-1 (or the pseudogene TRBV3-2) and TRBJ2-1; D unresolved. The CDR3 nucleotides read TGTGCCAGCAGCCCCGAGGCGAATGAGCAGTTCTTC. Translating gives CASSPEANEQFF.